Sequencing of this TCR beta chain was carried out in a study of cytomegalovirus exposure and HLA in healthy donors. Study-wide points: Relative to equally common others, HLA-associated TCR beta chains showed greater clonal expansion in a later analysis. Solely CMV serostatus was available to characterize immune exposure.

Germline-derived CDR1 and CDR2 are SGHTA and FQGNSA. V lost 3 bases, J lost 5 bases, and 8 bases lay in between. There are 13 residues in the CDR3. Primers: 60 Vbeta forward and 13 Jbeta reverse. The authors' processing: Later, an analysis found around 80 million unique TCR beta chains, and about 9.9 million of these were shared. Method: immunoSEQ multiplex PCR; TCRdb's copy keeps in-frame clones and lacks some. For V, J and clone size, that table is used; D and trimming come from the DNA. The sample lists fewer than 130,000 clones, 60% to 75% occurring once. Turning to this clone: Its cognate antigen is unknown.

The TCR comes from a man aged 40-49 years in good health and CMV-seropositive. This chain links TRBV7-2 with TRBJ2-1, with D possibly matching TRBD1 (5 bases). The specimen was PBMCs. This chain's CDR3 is CASSFSRDNEQFF. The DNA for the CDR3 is TGTGCCAGCAGCTTTAGCAGGGACAATGAGCAGTTCTTC.